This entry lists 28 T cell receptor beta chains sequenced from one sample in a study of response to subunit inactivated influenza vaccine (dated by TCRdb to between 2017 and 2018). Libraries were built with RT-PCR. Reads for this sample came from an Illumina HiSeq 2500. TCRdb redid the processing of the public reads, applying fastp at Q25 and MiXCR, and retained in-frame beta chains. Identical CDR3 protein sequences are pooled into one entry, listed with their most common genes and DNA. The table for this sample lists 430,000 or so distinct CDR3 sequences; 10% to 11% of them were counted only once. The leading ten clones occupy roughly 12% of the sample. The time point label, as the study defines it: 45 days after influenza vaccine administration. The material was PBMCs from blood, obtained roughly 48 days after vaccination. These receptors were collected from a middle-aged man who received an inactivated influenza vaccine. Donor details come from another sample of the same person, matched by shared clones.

CDR3 sequence (DNA): TGTGCCAGCAGTTTGGGGGAGTGGGAGACCCAGTACTTC. This gives the protein CASSLGEWETQYF. The V and J genes are TRBV12-3 or TRBV12-4 and TRBJ2-5; D is possibly TRBD1 or TRBD2 (5 bases each). CDR3 length equals 13 residues. Trimming cost V 3 bases and J 5 bases, with 10 bases left between them.

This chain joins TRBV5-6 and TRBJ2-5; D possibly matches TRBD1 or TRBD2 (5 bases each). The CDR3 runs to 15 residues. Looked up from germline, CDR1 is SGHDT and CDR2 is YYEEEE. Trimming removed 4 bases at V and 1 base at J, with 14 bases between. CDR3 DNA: TGTGCCAGCAGCCTGGGGGTCAGTTCCCAAGAGACCCAGTACTTC. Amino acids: CASSLGVSSQETQYF.

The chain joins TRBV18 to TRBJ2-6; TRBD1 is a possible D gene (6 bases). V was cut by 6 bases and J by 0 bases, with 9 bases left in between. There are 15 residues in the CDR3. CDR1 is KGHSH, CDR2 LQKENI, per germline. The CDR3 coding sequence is TGTGCCAGCTCCACCAGGGGCTCTGGGGCCAACGTCCTGACTTTC. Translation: CASSTRGSGANVLTF.

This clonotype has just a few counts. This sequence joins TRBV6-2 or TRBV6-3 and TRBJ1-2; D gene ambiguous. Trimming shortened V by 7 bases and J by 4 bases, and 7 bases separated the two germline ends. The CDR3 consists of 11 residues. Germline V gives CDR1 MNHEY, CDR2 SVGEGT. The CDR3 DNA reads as TGTGCCAGCACAGACGGCTATGGCTACACCTTC. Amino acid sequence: CASTDGYGYTF.

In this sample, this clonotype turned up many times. The CDR3 loop reads CASSVDLLGGGSTEAFF. Here the CDR3 DNA reads TGTGCCAGCAGCGTAGATCTTTTGGGGGGAGGAAGCACTGAAGCTTTCTTT. V gene TRBV9 combines with J gene TRBJ1-1, with TRBD1 as a possible D gene (5 bases). Deletions cut 0 bases from V and 4 bases from J, with 19 bases between. The length of the CDR3 is 17 residues. Germline loops: CDR1 SGDLS, CDR2 YYNGEE.

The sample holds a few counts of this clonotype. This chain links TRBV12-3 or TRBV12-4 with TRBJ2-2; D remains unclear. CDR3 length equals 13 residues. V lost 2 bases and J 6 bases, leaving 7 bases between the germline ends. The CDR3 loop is CASSLRVPGELFF. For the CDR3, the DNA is TGTGCCAGCAGTTTACGCGTACCCGGGGAGCTGTTTTTT.

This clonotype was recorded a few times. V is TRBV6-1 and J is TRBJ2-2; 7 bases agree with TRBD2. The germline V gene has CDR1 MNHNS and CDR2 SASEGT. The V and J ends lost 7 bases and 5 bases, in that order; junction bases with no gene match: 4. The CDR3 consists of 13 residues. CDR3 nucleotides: TGTGCCAGCAAGGGAGGGTGGACCGGGGAGCTGTTTTTT. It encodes CASKGGWTGELFF.

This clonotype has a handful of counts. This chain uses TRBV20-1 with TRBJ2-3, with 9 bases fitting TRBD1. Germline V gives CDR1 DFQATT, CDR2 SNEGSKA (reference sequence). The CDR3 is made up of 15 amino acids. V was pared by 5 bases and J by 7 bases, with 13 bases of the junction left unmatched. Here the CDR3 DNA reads TGCAGTGCTTCAGGACCCGGACAGGGGCCATATACGCAGTATTTT. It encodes CSASGPGQGPYTQYF.

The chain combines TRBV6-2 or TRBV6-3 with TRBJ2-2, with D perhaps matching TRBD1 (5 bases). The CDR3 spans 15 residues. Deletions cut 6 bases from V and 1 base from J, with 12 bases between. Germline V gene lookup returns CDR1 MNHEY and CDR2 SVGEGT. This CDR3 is CASRYRSRNTGELFF. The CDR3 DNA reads TGTGCCAGCAGGTACAGGTCACGGAACACCGGGGAGCTGTTTTTT.

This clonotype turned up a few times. CDR3 nucleotide sequence: TGCGCCAGCAGCTTGGAGTTGCAGAGCTCCTACAATGAGCAGTTCTTC. Its protein is CASSLELQSSYNEQFF. The V call is TRBV5-1, the J call TRBJ2-1; D ambiguous. Deletions cut 0 bases from V and 0 bases from J, with 10 bases between. This CDR3 has 16 residues. The germline gives CDR1 SGHRS, CDR2 YFSETQ.

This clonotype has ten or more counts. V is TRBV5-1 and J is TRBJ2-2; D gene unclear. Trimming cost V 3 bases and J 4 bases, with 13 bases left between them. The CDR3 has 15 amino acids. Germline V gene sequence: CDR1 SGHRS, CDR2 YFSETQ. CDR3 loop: CASSWQDVATGELFF. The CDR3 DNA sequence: TGCGCCAGCAGCTGGCAAGATGTTGCCACCGGGGAGCTGTTTTTT. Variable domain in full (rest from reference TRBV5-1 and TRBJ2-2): KAGVTQTPRYLIKTRGQQVTLSCSPISGHRSVSWYQQTPGQGLQFLFEYFSETQRNKGNFPGRFSGRQFSNSRSEMNVSTLELGDSALYLCASSWQDVATGELFFGEGSRLTVL.

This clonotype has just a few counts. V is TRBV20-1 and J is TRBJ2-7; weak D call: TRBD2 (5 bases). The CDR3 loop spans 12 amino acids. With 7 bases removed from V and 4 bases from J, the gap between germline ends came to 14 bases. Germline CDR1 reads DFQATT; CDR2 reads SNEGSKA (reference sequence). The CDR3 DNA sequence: TGCAGTGGGGATAACGGGGAATACGAGCAGTACTTC. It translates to CSGDNGEYEQYF.

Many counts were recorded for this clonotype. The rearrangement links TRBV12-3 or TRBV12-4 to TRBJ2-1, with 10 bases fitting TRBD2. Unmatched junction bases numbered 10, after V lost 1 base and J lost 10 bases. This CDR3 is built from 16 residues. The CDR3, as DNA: TGTGCCAGCAGTTTAGTAGGGGGGCTAGCGGGAGTAGAGCAGTTCTTC. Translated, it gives CASSLVGGLAGVEQFF.

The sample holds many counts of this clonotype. CDR3 in amino acids: CASSLDNGSETQYF. CDR3 in DNA: TGTGCCAGCAGCTTAGACAACGGCTCGGAGACCCAGTACTTC. The chain recombines TRBV7-9 with TRBJ2-5; D is unresolved. The CDR3 sequence is 14 residues long. CDR1 SEHNR and CDR2 FQNEAQ come from the germline V gene (reference sequence). The V end lost 1 base, the J end lost 5 bases, and 11 bases lay between the germline ends.

CDR3 in amino acids: CSASGWDSQETQYF. The DNA for the CDR3 is TGCAGTGCTAGCGGTTGGGACAGCCAAGAGACCCAGTACTTC. V gene TRBV20-1 combines with J gene TRBJ2-5, with 7 bases lining up with TRBD1. CDR1 is DFQATT and CDR2 is SNEGSKA in the germline V gene (reference sequence). The V segment lost 3 bases and the J segment 1 base; nucleotides outside the gene matches: 5. This CDR3 is 14 amino acids long.

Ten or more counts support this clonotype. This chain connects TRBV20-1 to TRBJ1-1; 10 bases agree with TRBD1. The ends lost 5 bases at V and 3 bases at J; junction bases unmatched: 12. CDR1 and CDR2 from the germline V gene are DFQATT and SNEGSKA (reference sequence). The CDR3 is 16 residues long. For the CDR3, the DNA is TGCAGTGCTCAGGACAGGGGGGAGTCTGGGGACACTGAAGCTTTCTTT. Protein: CSAQDRGESGDTEAFF.

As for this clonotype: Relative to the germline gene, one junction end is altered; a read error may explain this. The CDR3: CATSDATGGPANTGELVF. The CDR3 bases are TGTGCCACCAGTGATGCGACAGGAGGCCCCGCGAACACCGGGGAGCTGGTTTTT. V and J are TRBV24-1 and TRBJ2-2; TRBD1 is a possible D gene (6 bases). Germline loops: CDR1 KGHDR, CDR2 SFDVKD. The CDR3 has 18 residues.

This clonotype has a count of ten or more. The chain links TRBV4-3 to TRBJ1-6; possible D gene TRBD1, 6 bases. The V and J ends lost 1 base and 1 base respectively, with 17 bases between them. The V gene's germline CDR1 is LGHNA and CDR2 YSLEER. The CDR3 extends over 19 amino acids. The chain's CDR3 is CASSQGWTARSSYNSPLHF. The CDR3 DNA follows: TGCGCCAGCAGCCAAGGGTGGACAGCCCGCAGTTCCTATAATTCACCCCTCCACTTT.

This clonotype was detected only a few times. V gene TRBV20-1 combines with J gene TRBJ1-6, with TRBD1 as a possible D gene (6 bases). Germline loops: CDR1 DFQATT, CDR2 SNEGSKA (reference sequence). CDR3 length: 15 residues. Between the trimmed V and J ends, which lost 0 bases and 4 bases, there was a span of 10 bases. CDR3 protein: CSARDAGQYNSPLHF. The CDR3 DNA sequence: TGCAGTGCTAGAGACGCAGGACAGTATAATTCACCCCTCCACTTT.

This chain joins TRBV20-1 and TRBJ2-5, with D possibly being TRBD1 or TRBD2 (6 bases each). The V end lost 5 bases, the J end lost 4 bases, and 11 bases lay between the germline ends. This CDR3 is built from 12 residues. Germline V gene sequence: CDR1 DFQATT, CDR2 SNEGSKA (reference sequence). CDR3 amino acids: CSASQGGETQYF. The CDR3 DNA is TGCAGTGCTTCACAGGGAGGAGAGACCCAGTACTTC.

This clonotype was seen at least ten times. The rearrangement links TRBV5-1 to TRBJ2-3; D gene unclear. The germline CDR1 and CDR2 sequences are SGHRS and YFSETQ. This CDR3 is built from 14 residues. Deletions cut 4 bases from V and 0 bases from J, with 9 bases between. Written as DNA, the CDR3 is TGCGCCAGCAGCCCAACAGCGAGCACAGATACGCAGTATTTT. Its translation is CASSPTASTDTQYF.

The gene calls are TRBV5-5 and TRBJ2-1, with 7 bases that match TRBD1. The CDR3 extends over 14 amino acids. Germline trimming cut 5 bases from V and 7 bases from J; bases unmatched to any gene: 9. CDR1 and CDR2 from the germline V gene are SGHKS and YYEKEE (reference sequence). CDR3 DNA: TGTGCCAGCAGAACCCAGGGACAGCAAAATGAGCAGTTCTTC. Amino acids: CASRTQGQQNEQFF.

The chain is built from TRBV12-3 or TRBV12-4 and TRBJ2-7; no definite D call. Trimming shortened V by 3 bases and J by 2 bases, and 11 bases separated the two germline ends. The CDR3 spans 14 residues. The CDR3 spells CASSLVLSTYEQYF. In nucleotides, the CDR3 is TGTGCCAGCAGTTTGGTTTTATCTACCTACGAGCAGTACTTC.

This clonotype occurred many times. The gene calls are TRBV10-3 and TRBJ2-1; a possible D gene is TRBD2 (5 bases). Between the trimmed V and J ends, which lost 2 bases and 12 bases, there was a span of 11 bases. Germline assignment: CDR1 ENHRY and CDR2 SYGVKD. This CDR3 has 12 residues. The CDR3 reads CAISEREDSQFF. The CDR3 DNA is TGTGCCATCAGTGAGCGAGAGGACTCGCAGTTCTTC.

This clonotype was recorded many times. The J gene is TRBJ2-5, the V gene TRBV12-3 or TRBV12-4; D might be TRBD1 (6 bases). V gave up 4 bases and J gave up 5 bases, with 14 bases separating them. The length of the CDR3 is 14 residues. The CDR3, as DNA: TGTGCCAGCAGTTCCACCGGGACACGGGAGACCCAGTACTTC. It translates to CASSSTGTRETQYF.

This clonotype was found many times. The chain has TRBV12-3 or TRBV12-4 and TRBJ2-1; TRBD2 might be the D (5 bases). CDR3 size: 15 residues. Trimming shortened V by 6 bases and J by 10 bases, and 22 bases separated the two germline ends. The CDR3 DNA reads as TGTGCCAGCAGCCCTAGGGAGCGGCAAAAATCAGAGCAGTTCTTC. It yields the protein CASSPRERQKSEQFF.

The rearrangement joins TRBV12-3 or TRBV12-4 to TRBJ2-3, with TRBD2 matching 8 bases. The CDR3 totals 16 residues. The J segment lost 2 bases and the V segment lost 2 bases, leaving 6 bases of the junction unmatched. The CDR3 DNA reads TGTGCCAGCAGTTTAACTAGCGGCAGTCCCACAGATACGCAGTATTTT. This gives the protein CASSLTSGSPTDTQYF.

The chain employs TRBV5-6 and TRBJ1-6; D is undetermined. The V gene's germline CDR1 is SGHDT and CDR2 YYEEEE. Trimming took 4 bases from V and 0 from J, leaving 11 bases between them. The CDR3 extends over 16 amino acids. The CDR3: CASSPRIGSYNSPLHF. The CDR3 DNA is TGTGCCAGCAGCCCTAGGATTGGCTCCTATAATTCACCCCTCCACTTT.